This entry lists 13 T cell receptor beta chains sequenced from one sample in a study of cytotoxic CD8 clonotypes in ibrutinib-treated CLL. TCRdb's table, derived via immunoSEQ multiplex PCR, lists solely in-frame clones and lacks some. The sample yields approximately 190,000 clones, about three quarters seen once. This material consisted of PBMCs, taken after 12 months of ibrutinib treatment. The source of these receptors is a human donor with chronic lymphocytic leukemia.

The V call is TRBV4-1, the J call TRBJ2-5, with D perhaps given as TRBD1 or TRBD2 (5 bases each). Trimming pared 0 bases from V and 1 base from J, leaving 15 bases between. The CDR3 length is 17 residues. The germline V gene has CDR1 MGHRA and CDR2 YSYEKL. The CDR3 region is CASSQDGTRGTQETQYF. The CDR3 nucleotides are TGCGCCAGCAGCCAAGATGGCACTAGGGGAACCCAAGAGACCCAGTACTTC.

The V and J genes are TRBV7-9 and TRBJ2-7; D is possibly TRBD2 (5 bases). V shed 11 bases and J shed 1 base, with 15 bases lying between them. The CDR3 contains 13 residues. CDR1 SEHNR and CDR2 FQNEAQ come from the germline V gene (reference sequence). The CDR3 sequence is CASRGPGSYEQYF. The CDR3 region has the DNA TGTGCCTCTCGGGGTCCTGGGTCCTACGAGCAGTACTTC. The full variable domain, with the rest looked up from reference TRBV7-9 and TRBJ2-7, is DTGVSQNPRHKITKRGQNVTFRCDPISEHNRLYWYRQTLGQGPEFLTYFQNEAQLEKSRLLSDRFSAERPKGSFSTLEIQRTEQGDSAMYLCASRGPGSYEQYFGPGTRLTVT.

This chain joins TRBV27 and TRBJ1-2, with TRBD1 identical over 8 bases. Germline CDR1 MNHEY, CDR2 SMNVEV (reference sequence). CDR3 length equals 12 residues. With 11 bases clipped from V and 3 bases from J, the junction kept 5 bases outside the gene matches. The CDR3 nucleotides are TGTGCCGGGAAGGACAGGGACTATGGCTACACCTTC. This encodes CAGKDRDYGYTF.

V is TRBV19 and J is TRBJ2-1, with D perhaps matching TRBD2 (6 bases). This CDR3 spans 17 amino acids. The V end lost 5 bases, the J end lost 0 bases, and 17 bases lay between the germline ends. Germline CDR1 reads LNHDA; CDR2 reads SQIVND (reference sequence). CDR3 sequence reads: CASSGGQGEVSYNEQFF. DNA for the CDR3: TGTGCCAGTAGTGGAGGACAAGGGGAGGTCTCCTACAATGAGCAGTTCTTC. Complete variable domain (other parts from reference TRBV19 and TRBJ2-1): DGGITQSPKYLFRKEGQNVTLSCEQNLNHDAMYWYRQDPGQGLRLIYYSQIVNDFQKGDIAEGYSVSREKKESFPLTVTSAQKNPTAFYLCASSGGQGEVSYNEQFFGPGTRLTVL.

The sample holds a few counts of this clone. The J gene is TRBJ2-5, the V gene TRBV30; tentative D call: TRBD2 (6 bases). Trimming shortened V by 0 bases and J by 4 bases, and 12 bases separated the two germline ends. CDR1 and CDR2 (germline): GTSNPN, SVGIG (reference sequence). This CDR3 spans 14 amino acids. The CDR3 loop is CAWSVGGSLETQYF. In nucleotides, the CDR3 is TGTGCCTGGAGTGTCGGGGGATCCTTAGAGACCCAGTACTTC.

This clone was seen a single time. J is TRBJ2-1 and V is TRBV9; 12 bases align to TRBD2. V lost 6 bases, J lost 5 bases, and 6 bases stayed unmatched. Germline CDR1 reads SGDLS; CDR2 reads YYNGEE. This CDR3 has 15 amino acids. This CDR3 is CASTGGLAGNNEQFF. The CDR3 bases are TGTGCCAGCACAGGGGGACTAGCGGGCAACAATGAGCAGTTCTTC.

The chain uses TRBV27 and TRBJ1-5; the D is unclear. Germline V gene sequence: CDR1 MNHEY, CDR2 SMNVEV (reference sequence). Trimming stripped 3 bases from V and 4 bases from J, with 13 bases between. The CDR3 runs 15 residues. CDR3 nucleotide sequence: TGTGCCAGCAGTTTTAGGTATCGGCTTAATCAGCCCCAGCATTTT. Its translation: CASSFRYRLNQPQHF.

The chain links TRBV7-9 to TRBJ1-1, with D possibly being TRBD1 (6 bases). The CDR3 extends over 15 amino acids. Germline V gene sequence: CDR1 SEHNR, CDR2 FQNEAQ (reference sequence). Trimming cost V 2 bases and J 0 bases, with 10 bases left between them. The CDR3 bases are TGTGCCAGCAGCTTACTTGGACAGATGAACACTGAAGCTTTCTTT. Its translation is CASSLLGQMNTEAFF.

V gene TRBV6-5 combines with J gene TRBJ2-7; perhaps TRBD1 as D (6 bases). The V gene lost 6 bases and the J gene lost 2 bases, with 17 bases spanning the gap. The CDR3 consists of 15 residues. Per the germline V gene, CDR1 is MNHEY and CDR2 is SVGAGI. The CDR3 is CASSPTSGQTYEQYF. The CDR3 DNA is TGTGCCAGCAGCCCTACGTCCGGACAGACCTACGAGCAGTACTTC.

V usage is TRBV13 and J usage is TRBJ2-7; 11 nucleotides line up with TRBD2. V gave up 5 bases and J gave up 6 bases; unmatched junction bases: 6. The germline gives CDR1 PRHDT, CDR2 FYEKMQ (reference sequence). This CDR3 contains 14 residues. CDR3 loop: CASSPRTSGREQYF. For the CDR3, the DNA is TGTGCCAGCAGCCCTCGGACTAGCGGGCGCGAGCAGTACTTC. The full variable domain, in which reference TRBV13 and TRBJ2-7 provide the parts outside the CDR3, is AAGVIQSPRHLIKEKRETATLKCYPIPRHDTVYWYQQGPGQDPQFLISFYEKMQSDKGSIPDRFSAQQFSDYHSELNMSSLELGDSALYFCASSPRTSGREQYFGPGTRLTVT.

The chain has TRBV28 and TRBJ2-1; D unresolved. Trimming took 3 bases from V and 12 from J, leaving 12 bases between them. CDR1 MDHEN and CDR2 SYDVKM come from the germline V gene. This CDR3 is built from 12 residues. The CDR3 DNA reads TGTGCCAGCAGTTTTGTAGAGCCCGGGCAGTTCTTC. Residues: CASSFVEPGQFF. Supplemented by reference TRBV28 and TRBJ2-1, the full variable domain reads DVKVTQSSRYLVKRTGEKVFLECVQDMDHENMFWYRQDPGLGLRLIYFSYDVKMKEKGDIPEGYSVSREKKERFSLILESASTNQTSMYLCASSFVEPGQFFGPGTRLTVL.

A few counts support this clone. The V and J genes are TRBV9 and TRBJ2-3; D is unresolved. This CDR3 is built from 14 residues. Per the germline V gene, CDR1 is SGDLS and CDR2 is YYNGEE. V was pared by 3 bases and J by 1 base, with 9 bases between. The CDR3 bases are TGTGCCAGCAGCGATAACGGCCGCACAGATACGCAGTATTTT. Protein product: CASSDNGRTDTQYF.

The V call is TRBV5-4, the J call TRBJ1-2; weak D call: TRBD1 (5 bases). Germline V CDR1 and CDR2: SGHNT, YYREEE (reference sequence). The CDR3 runs 12 residues. Trimming removed 5 bases at V and 4 bases at J, with 9 bases between. The CDR3 spells CASRSGTYGYTF. The CDR3 nucleotides read TGTGCCAGCAGGTCCGGGACCTATGGCTACACCTTC.